This T cell receptor beta chain is from a study of T cell changes during pregnancy in multiple sclerosis. CDR1 is MDHEN and CDR2 is SYDVKM in the germline V gene. V lost 4 bases and J lost 2; bases outside the gene matches: 8. CDR3 size: 17 residues. The protocol was immunoSEQ multiplex PCR, while the TCRdb copy is restricted to in-frame clones and leaves out a portion. The sample includes 30,000 to 40,000 clones, around 90% of them seen just once. The TCR originated in a female donor in good health, enrolled as a control in a pregnancy study. The V call is TRBV28, the J call TRBJ2-1, with TRBD2 identical over 10 bases. Sequenced material: CD4+ T cells from peripheral blood mononuclear cells, taken in the third trimester of pregnancy. Here the CDR3 reads CASSSPLAGAPYNEQFF. The CDR3 DNA reads as TGTGCCAGCAGTTCCCCTCTAGCGGGAGCCCCCTACAATGAGCAGTTCTTC.